A single sample is the source of the 7 T cell receptor beta chains below, sequenced in a study of blood T cell repertoires in COVID-19. Clones were read by immunoSEQ multiplex PCR, and TCRdb kept only the in-frame ones, dropping some. The table has about 270,000 clones, approximately 90% seen once. Sequencing was done on a sample of peripheral blood. Receptors originate from a man in his sixties who had recovered from COVID-19.

The chain uses TRBV9 and TRBJ2-3, with 9 bases aligning to TRBD2. The germline V gene encodes CDR1 SGDLS and CDR2 YYNGEE. With 2 bases clipped from V and 0 bases from J, the junction kept 4 bases outside the gene matches. The CDR3 has 16 residues. The CDR3 loop is CASSVGTSLSTDTQYF. CDR3 coding DNA: TGTGCCAGCAGCGTGGGGACTAGCTTGAGCACAGATACGCAGTATTTT.

The chain couples TRBV5-4 to TRBJ2-6; unclear D gene. This CDR3 has 16 amino acids. Per germline, CDR1 SGHNT and CDR2 YYREEE (reference sequence). Deletions cut 4 bases from V and 0 bases from J, with 11 bases between. The CDR3 region is CASSTTAGSGANVLTF. CDR3 in DNA: TGTGCCAGCAGCACCACTGCAGGCTCTGGGGCCAACGTCCTGACTTTC.

The rearrangement uses TRBV5-6 and TRBJ1-4; D not resolved. In germline, CDR1 is SGHDT, CDR2 YYEEEE. This CDR3 is built from 15 residues. The V end was cut by 1 base, the J end by 5 bases, with 12 bases between. The CDR3: CASSLIGDTNEKLFF. CDR3 nucleotide sequence: TGTGCCAGCAGCTTGATCGGGGATACCAATGAAAAACTGTTTTTT.

The genes are TRBV7-3 and TRBJ2-1; TRBD2 matches 11 bases. The CDR3 length is 15 residues. The germline V gene has CDR1 SGHTA and CDR2 FQGTGA. Germline trimming cut 5 bases from V and 5 bases from J; bases unmatched to any gene: 5. Here the CDR3 reads CASSIRLAGNNEQFF. CDR3 DNA: TGTGCCAGCAGCATTCGACTAGCGGGGAACAATGAGCAGTTCTTC.

This chain links TRBV3-1 (or the pseudogene TRBV3-2) with TRBJ2-3, with 10 nucleotides matching TRBD2. After removal of 1 base from V and 0 bases from J, the junction contained 10 bases not matched to a gene. In germline, CDR1 is LGHDT, CDR2 YNNKEL (reference sequence). CDR3 length: 19 amino acids. The CDR3 DNA follows: TGTGCCAGCAGCCAAGGTGGGGTTTTAGCGGGGGGCAGCACAGATACGCAGTATTTT. Translation gives CASSQGGVLAGGSTDTQYF.

This chain uses TRBV27 with TRBJ2-7, with 11 nucleotides matching TRBD1. CDR3 length: 14 residues. Trimming cost V 3 bases and J 3 bases; bases outside gene matches: 1. Germline assignment: CDR1 MNHEY and CDR2 SMNVEV (reference sequence). CDR3 bases: TGTGCCAGCAGTTTCGGGACAGGGGGCTACGAGCAGTACTTC. It specifies CASSFGTGGYEQYF.

The chain is built from TRBV5-1 and TRBJ1-4; possibly TRBD1 for D (6 bases). CDR1 is SGHRS, CDR2 YFSETQ, per germline. The CDR3 sequence is 15 residues long. Trimming stripped 2 bases from V and 4 bases from J, with 12 bases between. The CDR3 sequence: CASSFTGISNEKLFF. The DNA of the CDR3 is TGCGCCAGCAGCTTCACAGGGATCAGTAATGAAAAACTGTTTTTT.